Following are 10 T cell receptor beta chains from one sample sequenced in a study of type 1 and type 2 diabetes patients. PCR was run on genomic DNA. A primer set of 30 forward and 13 reverse primers amplified the CDR3. One entry per CDR3 protein, called by TCRdb with MiXCR from the multiplex PCR reads. The table lists fewer than 350,000 distinct CDR3 sequences, roughly 50% of them singletons. Sequenced sample: peripheral blood mononuclear cells (PBMCs). The receptors were gathered from a man aged 18 to 30 with type 2 diabetes.

V gene TRBV14 combines with J gene TRBJ2-7; D unresolved. Germline V CDR1 and CDR2: SGHDN, FVKESK. The CDR3 has 13 amino acids. Trimming removed 0 bases from V and 2 bases from J, with 5 bases in between. CDR3: CASSQDWAYEQYF. In DNA form, the CDR3 reads TGTGCCAGCAGCCAAGATTGGGCCTACGAGCAGTACTTC.

This chain connects TRBV20-1 to TRBJ2-7, with 11 bases aligning to TRBD2. The CDR3 has 14 amino acids. The trim removed 6 bases at V and 3 bases at J, leaving 7 bases unmatched. Germline V lookup: CDR1 DFQATT, CDR2 SNEGSKA (reference sequence). CDR3 in DNA: TGCAGTGCAGTGCAGACTAGCGGGGTCTACGAGCAGTACTTC. Translating it yields CSAVQTSGVYEQYF.

In regard to this clonotype: The junction departs from the called germline gene at one end, perhaps through a read error. This chain joins TRBV7-3 and TRBJ2-1, with 7 bases identical to TRBD2. Germline CDR1 is SGHTA and CDR2 is FQGTGA. The CDR3 length is 14 residues. The CDR3 loop is CASSSGTSCNEQFF. The CDR3 DNA reads as TGTGCCAGCAGCAGCGGGACCTCCTGCAATGAGCAGTTCTTC.

This clonotype has a handful of counts. The gene calls are TRBV5-5 and TRBJ1-1; the D is unclear. From germline, CDR1 is SGHKS and CDR2 YYEKEE (reference sequence). The length of the CDR3 is 13 residues. Trimming left V 2 bases short and J 3 bases short, with 8 bases between. CDR3 amino acids: CASSFGPDTEAFF. As DNA, the CDR3 is TGTGCCAGCAGCTTTGGACCGGACACTGAAGCTTTCTTT.

Note on this clonotype: This likely comes from a read error, as the CDR3 has no conserved phenylalanine or tryptophan at its end. In nucleotides, the CDR3 is TGTGCCTGGAGTGTCCCATCTGGGGCCAACGTCCTGACTATC. Amino acid sequence: CAWSVPSGANVLTI. This sequence joins TRBV30 and TRBJ2-6; D remains ambiguous. From germline, CDR1 is GTSNPN and CDR2 SVGIG (reference sequence). The CDR3 sequence is 14 residues long. Trimming took 0 bases from V and 1 from J, leaving 4 bases between them.

The sample holds a few counts of this clonotype. V and J are TRBV28 and TRBJ2-7; the match to TRBD2 covers 12 bases. V gave up 5 bases and J gave up 4 bases; unmatched junction bases: 9. Germline assignment: CDR1 MDHEN and CDR2 SYDVKM. This CDR3 is built from 16 residues. CDR3 DNA: TGTGCCAGCAGTCCACGACTAGCGGGAGAGCGGTACGAGCAGTACTTC. Residues: CASSPRLAGERYEQYF.

V and J are TRBV4-2 and TRBJ1-2, with 7 bases identical to TRBD1. After removal of 3 bases from V and 4 bases from J, the junction contained 14 bases not matched to a gene. CDR1 is LGHNA and CDR2 is YNFKEQ in the germline V gene. The CDR3 has 17 amino acids. The CDR3 DNA is TGTGCCAGCAGCCACCTAGACCACAGGGGTACCGGCTATGGCTACACCTTC. This encodes CASSHLDHRGTGYGYTF.

The chain employs TRBV7-3 and TRBJ2-2; 7 positions match TRBD2. In germline, CDR1 is SGHTA, CDR2 FQGTGA. The CDR3 covers 14 residues. The J segment lost 1 base and the V segment lost 4 bases, leaving 0 bases of the junction unmatched. DNA of the CDR3: TGTGCCAGCAGCTCGGGGGGGAACACCGGGGAGCTGTTTTTT. It translates to CASSSGGNTGELFF.

The V gene is TRBV20-1, the J gene TRBJ1-4, with a weak D call TRBD1 (6 bases). Germline V gives CDR1 DFQATT, CDR2 SNEGSKA (reference sequence). This CDR3 has 15 residues. Trimming took off 5 bases at V and 3 bases at J, with 16 bases between the two ends. The CDR3 loop is CSASGGLMANEKLFF. As DNA, the CDR3 is TGCAGTGCTTCCGGGGGGCTGATGGCTAATGAAAAACTGTTTTTT.

Many counts were recorded for this clonotype. V and J are TRBV30 and TRBJ2-7; possibly TRBD1 for D (6 bases). The CDR3 extends over 12 amino acids. The V and J ends lost 6 bases and 2 bases respectively, with 11 bases between them. The germline V gene encodes CDR1 GTSNPN and CDR2 SVGIG (reference sequence). The DNA for the CDR3 is TGTGCCTGCCGGGACAATACCTACGAGCAGTACTTC. It yields the protein CACRDNTYEQYF.